This T cell receptor beta chain was retrieved from a study of CD8 T cells in Susac syndrome. Study details: Intravenous immunoglobulin alone or corticosteroids were being given to patients with Susac syndrome at blood draw, unless they were therapy-naive.

This clonotype was observed a few times. TEMRA cells were enriched by FACS, and CD4+ and CD8+ T cells were negatively isolated. An amount of RNA that ranged from roughly 0.5 to 1 ug was reverse transcribed with random hexamers. An immunoSEQ multiplex PCR amplified TCR beta CDR3 over 54 Vbeta and 13 Jbeta. TCRdb redid the calling of the immunoSEQ multiplex PCR reads with MiXCR, one entry per CDR3 protein. In the table there are roughly 150,000 distinct CDR3 sequences, approximately 96% of which are singletons. CDR3 length: 13 residues. Per the germline V gene, CDR1 is SGHRS and CDR2 is YFSETQ. Deletions cut 0 bases from V and 3 bases from J, with 6 bases between.

Sequencing was carried out using CD4+ T cells from PBMCs. J is TRBJ2-5 and V is TRBV5-1; no definite D call. This receptor was taken from a human donor with Susac syndrome. In nucleotides, the CDR3 is TGCGCCAGCAGCTTGGTTGGTAAAGAGACCCAGTACTTC. This encodes CASSLVGKETQYF.